Below are 30 T cell receptor beta chains sequenced from a single sample in a study of shared clonotypes between healthy human individuals. The method was immunoSEQ multiplex PCR; TCRdb's version includes in-frame clones alone and lacks a portion of them. The sample comprises roughly 700,000 clones, under 80% of which are singletons, and approximately 1.8% rests with the top ten. The sequenced sample was memory CD4+ T cells sorted from blood. Specified subset: CD45RA-negative fraction. The source is a woman aged 30 to 39 in good health.

J is TRBJ1-1 and V is TRBV29-1, with D perhaps TRBD1 (5 bases). This CDR3 has 13 residues. CDR1 is SQVTM and CDR2 is ANQGSEA in the germline V gene. The V end was cut by 4 bases, the J end by 2 bases, with 11 bases between. Here the CDR3 reads CSVVGQPNTEAFF. The CDR3 DNA sequence: TGCAGCGTTGTAGGACAACCCAACACTGAAGCTTTCTTT.

V is TRBV20-1 and J is TRBJ2-5; unclear D gene. CDR3 length: 10 residues. V was shortened by 7 bases and J by 2 bases, with 5 bases between the two germline ends. Germline CDR1 reads DFQATT; CDR2 reads SNEGSKA (reference sequence). This CDR3 reads CSGPQETQYF. In DNA, the CDR3 is TGCAGTGGGCCGCAAGAGACCCAGTACTTC.

V usage is TRBV7-8 and J usage is TRBJ1-5; D uncertain. Germline V gene data show CDR1 as SGHVS and CDR2 as FQNEAQ. The CDR3 totals 14 residues. Trimming removed 2 bases from V and 8 bases from J, with 13 bases in between. CDR3 nucleotide sequence: TGTGCCAGCAGCTTAAAAGGGCAGATGGAGCCCCAGCATTTT. The encoded protein is CASSLKGQMEPQHF.

The chain joins TRBV5-8 to TRBJ2-7; 8 nucleotides line up with TRBD1. V shed 9 bases and J 3 bases; nucleotides not matched to a gene: 11. Germline V gives CDR1 SGHTS, CDR2 YDEGEE. The CDR3 has 14 residues. The CDR3 region is CATRKKGQGYEQYF. The CDR3 coding sequence is TGTGCCACCAGAAAGAAAGGACAGGGCTACGAGCAGTACTTC.

This chain joins TRBV9 and TRBJ2-2, with 10 bases aligning to TRBD2. CDR1 is SGDLS, CDR2 YYNGEE, per germline. This CDR3 is 16 amino acids long. V dropped 4 bases and J dropped 4; count of bases not matched to a gene: 7. CDR3 DNA sequence: TGTGCCAGCAGCATCTCTAGCGGGAGCGTCACCGGGGAGCTGTTTTTT. Amino acids: CASSISSGSVTGELFF.

This clone was counted many times. This rearrangement joins TRBV7-8 to TRBJ2-7; 7 bases line up with TRBD2. The germline CDR1 and CDR2 sequences are SGHVS and FQNEAQ. The CDR3 is made up of 15 amino acids. The J segment lost 3 bases and the V segment lost 5 bases, leaving 10 bases of the junction unmatched. The CDR3 nucleotides read TGTGCCAGCAGCCCGAGTAGCGGGCTGCTCTACGAGCAGTACTTC. It encodes CASSPSSGLLYEQYF.

The table lists this clone with a count of one. V gene TRBV4-2 combines with J gene TRBJ1-2; maybe TRBD1 (5 bases). The CDR3 covers 15 residues. With 0 bases removed from V and 7 bases from J, the gap between germline ends came to 15 bases. Germline V CDR1 and CDR2: LGHNA, YNFKEQ. The CDR3 here is CASSQDWGKTAGYTF. The CDR3 DNA is TGTGCCAGCAGCCAAGATTGGGGAAAGACAGCTGGCTACACCTTC.

The V gene is TRBV28, the J gene TRBJ2-3; 8 nucleotides line up with TRBD2. V was pared by 3 bases and J by 4 bases, with 9 bases of the junction left unmatched. Germline V gene lookup returns CDR1 MDHEN and CDR2 SYDVKM. The CDR3 length is 16 residues. The DNA for the CDR3 is TGTGCCAGCAGTTTCCCCTTGGCGGGAGGTGCAGATACGCAGTATTTT. Translation gives CASSFPLAGGADTQYF.

This chain links TRBV6-1 with TRBJ2-2; 7 nucleotides agree with TRBD1. The CDR3 contains 15 residues. Per the germline V gene, CDR1 is MNHNS and CDR2 is SASEGT. J was trimmed by 5 bases and V by 11 bases; bases with no gene match: 14. The CDR3, as DNA: TGTGCCGGAAGACCGGGACAGCTTGAGACCGGGGAGCTGTTTTTT. Translation gives CAGRPGQLETGELFF.

The chain has TRBV27 and TRBJ1-1, with a weak D call TRBD1 (5 bases). V gave up 6 bases and J gave up 9 bases, with 17 bases separating them. The germline V gene has CDR1 MNHEY and CDR2 SMNVEV (reference sequence). There are 13 residues in the CDR3. The CDR3 is CASRPGSRRQAFF. The CDR3 region has the DNA TGTGCCAGCAGGCCAGGGTCACGACGCCAAGCTTTCTTT.

This clone has a handful of counts. The chain recombines TRBV6-1 with TRBJ2-7; 8 nucleotides match TRBD1. Germline-derived CDR1 and CDR2 are MNHNS and SASEGT. V lost 3 bases, J lost 3 bases, and 4 bases stayed unmatched. This CDR3 region has 14 residues. The CDR3 here is CASSDQGAIYEQYF. The CDR3 coding sequence is TGTGCCAGCAGTGATCAGGGGGCAATCTACGAGCAGTACTTC.

The sample holds one count of this clone. J is TRBJ1-5 and V is TRBV19; D gene ambiguous. Germline V gene data show CDR1 as LNHDA and CDR2 as SQIVND (reference sequence). V lost 7 bases, J lost 7 bases, and 11 bases lay in between. CDR3 length: 12 amino acids. CDR3 sequence reads: CASNQMPQPQHF. CDR3 coding DNA: TGTGCCAGTAACCAAATGCCCCAGCCCCAGCATTTT.

The gene calls are TRBV6-1 and TRBJ1-5; D is uncertain. Deletions cut 0 bases from V and 4 bases from J, with 7 bases between. Per the germline V gene, CDR1 is MNHNS and CDR2 is SASEGT. This CDR3 is 14 amino acids long. CDR3 region: CASSEALPNQPQHF. For the CDR3, the DNA is TGTGCCAGCAGTGAAGCGCTTCCGAATCAGCCCCAGCATTTT.

CDR3 protein: CASSEPPLDRGGQPQHF. CDR3 bases: TGTGCCAGCAGTGAACCACCCTTGGACAGGGGAGGTCAGCCCCAGCATTTT. The chain combines TRBV28 with TRBJ1-5; 9 nucleotides align to TRBD1. With 5 bases clipped from V and 6 bases from J, the junction kept 14 bases outside the gene matches. The germline gives CDR1 MDHEN, CDR2 SYDVKM. The CDR3 is 17 residues long.

In this sample, this clone turned up a few times. CDR3 sequence: CASSQEEREFDEQFF. In DNA, the CDR3 is TGTGCCAGCAGCCAAGAAGAGCGGGAGTTTGATGAGCAGTTCTTC. The chain employs TRBV4-2 and TRBJ2-1; 8 bases match TRBD2. CDR3 length: 15 amino acids. The V gene's germline CDR1 is LGHNA and CDR2 YNFKEQ. The J segment lost 8 bases and the V segment lost 0 bases, leaving 6 bases of the junction unmatched.

This clone has only a few counts. The chain uses TRBV19 and TRBJ2-7; D ambiguous. The CDR3 is 15 amino acids. Trimming took 5 bases from V and 0 from J, leaving 14 bases between them. Germline CDR1 is LNHDA and CDR2 is SQIVND (reference sequence). CDR3 residues: CASSPDGWISYEQYF. In DNA form, the CDR3 reads TGTGCCAGTAGTCCCGACGGCTGGATCTCCTACGAGCAGTACTTC.

This CDR3 is CASTLGRRNTEAFF. The DNA of the CDR3 is TGTGCCAGCACCCTTGGTCGGAGGAACACTGAAGCTTTCTTT. The genes are TRBV5-6 and TRBJ1-1; D is undetermined. Germline CDR1 is SGHDT and CDR2 is YYEEEE. The germline V and J ends were trimmed by 6 bases and 1 base, with 13 bases remaining between them. The CDR3 is made up of 14 amino acids. The complete variable domain, with remaining parts taken from reference TRBV5-6 and TRBJ1-1, reads DAGVTQSPTHLIKTRGQQVTLRCSPKSGHDTVSWYQQALGQGPQFIFQYYEEEERQRGNFPDRFSGHQFPNYSSELNVNALLLGDSALYLCASTLGRRNTEAFFGQGTRLTVV.

This sequence joins TRBV7-9 and TRBJ1-2; 7 bases line up with TRBD1. The CDR3 covers 13 residues. V lost 6 bases and J lost 6; bases outside the gene matches: 7. Germline loops: CDR1 SEHNR, CDR2 FQNEAQ (reference sequence). The CDR3 DNA reads as TGTGCCAGCAGTTTGACACAGGGGAATGGCTACACCTTC. This sequence encodes CASSLTQGNGYTF.

V and J are TRBV5-4 and TRBJ2-2; TRBD2 agrees at 8 bases. Trimming cost V 0 bases and J 2 bases; bases outside gene matches: 3. CDR3 length: 16 residues. Germline values: CDR1 SGHNT, CDR2 YYREEE (reference sequence). The CDR3 region is CASSLGLATNTGELFF. The CDR3 bases are TGTGCCAGCAGCTTGGGACTAGCGACCAACACCGGGGAGCTGTTTTTT.

The chain combines TRBV19 with TRBJ1-5; D is unresolved. Germline loops: CDR1 LNHDA, CDR2 SQIVND (reference sequence). Trimming removed 7 bases at V and 1 base at J, with 17 bases between. The CDR3 is 16 residues long. The CDR3 bases are TGTGCCAGTACTAGCGGTTCGGTCAGGAGCAATCAGCCCCAGCATTTT. It encodes CASTSGSVRSNQPQHF. The whole variable domain, filled in from reference TRBV19 and TRBJ1-5, reads DGGITQSPKYLFRKEGQNVTLSCEQNLNHDAMYWYRQDPGQGLRLIYYSQIVNDFQKGDIAEGYSVSREKKESFPLTVTSAQKNPTAFYLCASTSGSVRSNQPQHFGDGTRLSIL.

The chain joins TRBV7-6 to TRBJ2-5; 12 bases match TRBD2. V trimming: 0 bases; J trimming: 5 bases; junction bases outside the gene matches: 10. There are 18 residues in the CDR3. Germline V CDR1 and CDR2: SGHVS, FNYEAQ. The CDR3 region has the DNA TGTGCCAGCAGCTTAGCTGTGGGGACTAGCGGGTGGCGGGAGACCCAGTACTTC. It specifies CASSLAVGTSGWRETQYF.

The CDR3: CASSSGVLSTDTQYF. CDR3 sequence (DNA): TGTGCCAGCAGTTCCGGGGTCCTTAGCACAGATACGCAGTATTTT. The chain combines TRBV7-2 with TRBJ2-3; tentatively, D is TRBD2 (5 bases). In germline, CDR1 is SGHTA, CDR2 FQGNSA. CDR3 length: 15 residues. V lost 6 bases, J lost 0 bases, and 13 bases lay in between. Combining the CDR3 with reference TRBV7-2 and TRBJ2-3 gives the whole variable domain GAGVSQSPSNKVTEKGKDVELRCDPISGHTALYWYRQSLGQGLEFLIYFQGNSAPDKSGLPSDRFSAERTGGSVSTLTIQRTQQEDSAVYLCASSSGVLSTDTQYFGPGTRLTVL.

This clone was counted at least ten times. This chain uses TRBV5-1 with TRBJ2-3, with 10 nucleotides matching TRBD1. The CDR3 is 16 residues long. CDR1 is SGHRS, CDR2 YFSETQ, per germline. The junction had 5 bases not matched to a gene; V was cut back by 2 bases and J by 2 bases. The CDR3 DNA reads as TGCGCCAGCAGCTTAGGACAGGGGGTAGTCACAGATACGCAGTATTTT. Translating gives CASSLGQGVVTDTQYF.

The CDR3 DNA is TGTGCCAGCAGCAATCTAACGAGCGGGAGCTCCTACAATGAGCAGTTCTTC. Protein sequence: CASSNLTSGSSYNEQFF. The genes are TRBV21-1 and TRBJ2-1; no DNA check was done on the table's D call, TRBD2. TRBV21-1 is a listed pseudogene. The CDR3 runs to 17 residues.

Only a few counts were recorded for this clone. The CDR3 loop reads CASSRTAVSSNQPQHF. CDR3 in DNA: TGTGCCAGCAGCAGAACGGCAGTATCCAGCAATCAGCCCCAGCATTTT. This chain joins TRBV7-2 and TRBJ1-5; no reliable D call. V was trimmed by 5 bases and J by 1 base, leaving 15 bases between them. There are 16 residues in the CDR3. Germline CDR1 is SGHTA and CDR2 is FQGNSA.

V and J are TRBV2 and TRBJ2-5, with 12 bases that match TRBD2. Germline V lookup: CDR1 SNHLY, CDR2 FYNNEI. With 1 base clipped from V and 2 bases from J, the junction kept 5 bases outside the gene matches. CDR3 length: 17 amino acids. CDR3 protein: CASSEGLLAGGQETQYF. The CDR3 nucleotides are TGTGCCAGCAGTGAAGGTTTGCTAGCGGGAGGGCAAGAGACCCAGTACTTC.

This clone has a handful of counts. V and J are TRBV18 and TRBJ2-3, with D possibly TRBD1 on 7 matching bases. This CDR3 spans 17 amino acids. Trimming stripped 6 bases from V and 2 bases from J, with 21 bases between. Germline CDR1 and CDR2: KGHSH and LQKENI. The CDR3 spells CASSPIAGQYNTDTQYF. The CDR3 coding sequence is TGTGCCAGCTCCCCCATTGCGGGACAGTACAACACAGATACGCAGTATTTT. Drawing the rest from reference TRBV18 and TRBJ2-3, the complete variable domain is NAGVMQNPRHLVRRRGQEARLRCSPMKGHSHVYWYRQLPEEGLKFMVYLQKENIIDESGMPKERFSAEFPKEGPSILRIQQVVRGDSAAYFCASSPIAGQYNTDTQYFGPGTRLTVL.

The V and J genes are TRBV7-6 and TRBJ2-2; TRBD1 aligns across 8 bases. V was pared by 1 base and J by 3 bases, with 1 base of the junction left unmatched. In germline, CDR1 is SGHVS, CDR2 FNYEAQ. The CDR3 runs 15 residues. CDR3 sequence reads: CASSLVQGDTGELFF. CDR3 coding DNA: TGTGCCAGCAGCTTAGTACAGGGGGACACCGGGGAGCTGTTTTTT.

This clone was detected a few times. This chain links TRBV6-5 with TRBJ1-1; D ambiguous. Germline V CDR1 and CDR2: MNHEY, SVGAGI. The CDR3 is made up of 12 amino acids. V was trimmed by 2 bases and J by 9 bases, leaving 10 bases between them. CDR3: CASSYDRTKAFF. CDR3 DNA: TGTGCCAGCAGTTACGACCGAACCAAAGCTTTCTTT.

The chain links TRBV7-2 to TRBJ1-4, with a weak D call TRBD1 (6 bases). CDR3 length: 15 amino acids. Germline V CDR1 and CDR2: SGHTA, FQGNSA. V gave up 4 bases and J gave up 7 bases, with 16 bases separating them. The CDR3 nucleotides read TGTGCCAGCAGCTCATCCCTAAACAGGGCTGAAAAACTGTTTTTT. As protein: CASSSSLNRAEKLFF.